The next 3 T cell receptor beta chains were all read from a single sample in a study of identical twins. From the 5' RACE reads, TCRdb called clonotypes with MiXCR, one entry per CDR3 protein. The data hold fewer than 800,000 distinct CDR3 sequences, with around 7.4% observed a single time. This sample also appeared in a second study, on yellow fever vaccine responses in identical twins.

Input material: PBMCs. The receptors shown here come from a woman aged 18-30 years in good health.

This chain connects TRBV20-1 to TRBJ2-3; D is perhaps TRBD1 (6 bases). Trimming cost V 3 bases and J 0 bases, with 16 bases left between them. CDR1 and CDR2 from the germline V gene are DFQATT and SNEGSKA (reference sequence). This CDR3 comprises 16 residues. CDR3 amino acids: CSARNTGFSSTDTQYF. CDR3 coding DNA: TGCAGTGCTAGGAACACAGGGTTTTCTAGCACAGATACGCAGTATTTT.

The chain combines TRBV10-1 with TRBJ2-7; 8 bases match TRBD2. The germline V gene encodes CDR1 WNHNN and CDR2 SYGVQD (reference sequence). The V gene end was trimmed by 4 bases and the J gene end by 0 bases; junction bases not matched to a gene: 11. This CDR3 has 17 amino acids. The CDR3 DNA reads as TGCGCCAGCAGTGCCGCCGGGGGGGGATTAGGCTCCTACGAGCAGTACGTC. Protein product: CASSAAGGGLGSYEQYV.

This clonotype has a count of ten or more. CDR3 in amino acids: CASSTWVPQGRSTTNEKLFF. CDR3 bases: TGTGCCAGCAGCACCTGGGTCCCCCAGGGACGTTCGACAACTAATGAAAAACTGTTTTTT. The V call is TRBV11-1, the J call TRBJ1-4, with a tentative D call TRBD1 (5 bases). This CDR3 comprises 20 residues. Trimming removed 5 bases at V and 0 bases at J, with 25 bases between. Germline V gene lookup returns CDR1 SGHAT and CDR2 FQDESV (reference sequence). Full variable domain (missing parts from reference TRBV11-1 and TRBJ1-4): EAEVAQSPRYKITEKSQAVAFWCDPISGHATLYWYRQILGQGPELLVQFQDESVVDDSQLPKDRFSAERLKGVDSTLKIQPAELGDSAMYLCASSTWVPQGRSTTNEKLFFGSGTQLSVL.